One sample yielded the 16 T cell receptor beta chains listed below, sequenced in a study of blood T cell repertoires in COVID-19 (dated by TCRdb to about 2020). Libraries were built with the immunoSEQ multiplex PCR assay. Imported from immuneACCESS, the table was reduced by TCRdb to in-frame sequences with V and J called. These copies leave out some clones; in studies compared against another copy, an unresolved V gene accounts for under half, and the cause of the remainder is not known. The sample data list approximately 230,000 clones, and 82% of these were observed just once. About 5.3% of the sample is taken by the ten largest. Sequencing used peripheral blood. The receptors come from an elderly woman with active or convalescent COVID-19.

V and J are TRBV5-1 and TRBJ2-5; 7 nucleotides align to TRBD2. This CDR3 spans 14 amino acids. Germline CDR1 reads SGHRS; CDR2 reads YFSETQ. The V and J ends lost 4 bases and 6 bases, in that order; junction bases with no gene match: 9. The CDR3 region is CASSPGGGLQTQYF. For the CDR3, the DNA is TGCGCCAGCAGCCCCGGGGGAGGGTTGCAGACCCAGTACTTC.

The V and J genes are TRBV5-1 and TRBJ2-7; TRBD1 matches 9 bases. The ends lost 3 bases at V and 4 bases at J; junction bases unmatched: 8. The CDR3 has 15 amino acids. Germline V gene lookup returns CDR1 SGHRS and CDR2 YFSETQ. CDR3 amino acids: CASSSLRDRAYEQYF. The CDR3 nucleotides are TGCGCCAGCAGCTCCCTAAGGGACAGGGCTTACGAGCAGTACTTC.

This clone has only one observation. J is TRBJ2-1 and V is TRBV11-3; 9 nucleotides line up with TRBD2. Looked up from germline, CDR1 is SGHNT and CDR2 is YENEEA. Germline trimming cut 5 bases from V and 7 bases from J; bases unmatched to any gene: 12. This CDR3 comprises 16 residues. CDR3 sequence: CASSRVASGIRNEQFF. CDR3 DNA: TGTGCCAGCAGCAGAGTGGCTAGCGGGATCAGAAATGAGCAGTTCTTC.

This clone was detected once. The V call is TRBV10-3, the J call TRBJ2-4; TRBD2 matches 9 bases. Germline lookup yields CDR1 ENHRY and CDR2 SYGVKD. The CDR3 contains 16 residues. The V gene end was trimmed by 0 bases and the J gene end by 0 bases; junction bases not matched to a gene: 0. For the CDR3, the DNA is TGTGCCATCAGTGAGTCGCGGGAGGGAGCCAAAAACATTCAGTACTTC. Its protein is CAISESREGAKNIQYF.

The genes are TRBV5-1 and TRBJ1-4, with TRBD1 matching 7 bases. J gave up 8 bases and V 4 bases, and 8 bases lay outside the gene matches. Looked up from germline, CDR1 is SGHRS and CDR2 is YFSETQ. The CDR3 totals 14 residues. The CDR3 bases are TGCGCCAGCAGCCAAGACAGGGCGGAGGAAAAACTGTTTTTT. It is translated as CASSQDRAEEKLFF.

The chain employs TRBV28 and TRBJ2-1, with 7 bases lining up with TRBD2. The V gene's germline CDR1 is MDHEN and CDR2 SYDVKM. The CDR3 length is 14 residues. With 6 bases clipped from V and 7 bases from J, the junction kept 9 bases outside the gene matches. This CDR3 is CASSISGAENEQFF. The CDR3 DNA is TGTGCCAGCAGCATAAGCGGGGCCGAAAATGAGCAGTTCTTC.

The chain combines TRBV5-1 with TRBJ2-1; weak D call: TRBD2 (6 bases). The germline V gene encodes CDR1 SGHRS and CDR2 YFSETQ. The CDR3 runs to 13 residues. V lost 0 bases to trimming and J lost 7 bases, with 8 bases between them. CDR3 nucleotides: TGCGCCAGCAGCTTGGGGAGGGGAAATGAGCAGTTCTTC. Translated: CASSLGRGNEQFF.

The chain recombines TRBV5-1 with TRBJ1-5; D gene uncertain. The CDR3 is 15 residues long. V lost 2 bases to trimming and J lost 4 bases, with 13 bases between them. Looked up from germline, CDR1 is SGHRS and CDR2 is YFSETQ. The CDR3 region is CASSFYPGGNQPQHF. CDR3 nucleotide sequence: TGCGCCAGCAGCTTTTACCCGGGTGGAAATCAGCCCCAGCATTTT.

This rearrangement joins TRBV12-3 or TRBV12-4 to TRBJ2-2, with 7 nucleotides matching TRBD2. V lost 6 bases, J lost 5 bases, and 3 bases stayed unmatched. The length of the CDR3 is 13 residues. CDR3 residues: CASRRELTGELFF. The DNA of the CDR3 is TGTGCCAGCAGGCGGGAGTTAACCGGGGAGCTGTTTTTT.

J is TRBJ1-6 and V is TRBV6-1; 9 nucleotides match TRBD1. Germline V gene data show CDR1 as MNHNS and CDR2 as SASEGT. Germline trimming cut 3 bases from V and 7 bases from J; bases unmatched to any gene: 1. The CDR3 runs 14 residues. The CDR3 protein is CASSEGQGNSPLHF. CDR3 coding DNA: TGTGCCAGCAGTGAGGGACAGGGAAATTCACCCCTCCACTTT.

The chain uses TRBV19 and TRBJ2-2, with 9 bases that match TRBD2. Trimming cost V 5 bases and J 3 bases; bases outside gene matches: 10. Germline-derived CDR1 and CDR2 are LNHDA and SQIVND (reference sequence). The CDR3 consists of 17 residues. The CDR3 spells CASSVHSGGTYTGELFF. Here the CDR3 DNA reads TGTGCCAGTAGTGTCCATAGCGGGGGAACTTACACCGGGGAGCTGTTTTTT.

The chain employs TRBV10-3 and TRBJ1-1; no firm D call. Trimming left V 1 base short and J 5 bases short, with 2 bases between. Per the germline V gene, CDR1 is ENHRY and CDR2 is SYGVKD. CDR3 length: 11 residues. The CDR3 DNA reads TGTGCCATCAGTGAGTTAACTGAAGCTTTCTTT. Protein: CAISELTEAFF.

The V gene is TRBV18, the J gene TRBJ2-7; 8 bases are a match to TRBD2. Germline CDR1 reads KGHSH; CDR2 reads LQKENI. The CDR3 totals 14 residues. J lost 4 bases, V lost 4 bases, and 6 bases had no gene match. CDR3 loop: CASSLSGSEYEQYF. Written as DNA, the CDR3 is TGTGCCAGCTCACTAAGCGGGAGCGAGTACGAGCAGTACTTC.

The gene calls are TRBV5-1 and TRBJ1-4, with TRBD1 identical over 9 bases. The CDR3 has 15 residues. Trimming cost V 4 bases and J 7 bases; bases outside gene matches: 8. Germline V gives CDR1 SGHRS, CDR2 YFSETQ. The CDR3 region has the DNA TGCGCCAGCAGCGTATCCGGGACAGGGAGTGAAAAACTGTTTTTT. As protein: CASSVSGTGSEKLFF. Full variable domain (rest looked up from reference TRBV5-1 and TRBJ1-4): KAGVTQTPRYLIKTRGQQVTLSCSPISGHRSVSWYQQTPGQGLQFLFEYFSETQRNKGNFPGRFSGRQFSNSRSEMNVSTLELGDSALYLCASSVSGTGSEKLFFGSGTQLSVL.

This chain connects TRBV9 to TRBJ2-2; D is perhaps TRBD2 (6 bases). V lost 0 bases, J lost 4 bases, and 10 bases lay in between. Germline CDR1 SGDLS, CDR2 YYNGEE. The CDR3 sequence is 15 residues long. CDR3 in DNA: TGTGCCAGCAGCGTAGCCGGGAGTGGCACCGGGGAGCTGTTTTTT. Translated, it gives CASSVAGSGTGELFF. The whole variable domain, remainder taken from reference TRBV9 and TRBJ2-2, is DSGVTQTPKHLITATGQRVTLRCSPRSGDLSVYWYQQSLDQGLQFLIQYYNGEERAKGNILERFSAQQFPDLHSELNLSSLELGDSALYFCASSVAGSGTGELFFGEGSRLTVL.

The V call is TRBV5-1, the J call TRBJ2-3; the D gene is possibly TRBD2 (5 bases). V dropped 0 bases and J dropped 4 bases, with 18 bases sitting between them. There are 17 residues in the CDR3. Germline V gene lookup returns CDR1 SGHRS and CDR2 YFSETQ. CDR3 protein: CASSLARGIEIPDTQYF. Here the CDR3 DNA reads TGCGCCAGCAGCTTGGCTCGGGGTATAGAGATCCCAGATACGCAGTATTTT.